Listed below are T cell receptor beta chains from one sample, sequenced in a study of cytomegalovirus exposure and HLA in healthy donors. Assay: immunoSEQ multiplex PCR; the TCRdb copy retains only in-frame clones and omits some. The sample yields over 200,000 clones, 82% seen once. Sequenced: PBMCs. The receptor source for this set is a man aged 35 to 55 in good health and CMV-seropositive. The CDR3 runs from the conserved cysteine through the conserved F or W. The D gene is left open where the match is weak. Expanded clones get a size class; other rows say once, few or many, or leave the size out.

size	V	D	J	CDR3	DNA
-	TRBV7-9	TRBD1	TRBJ1-3	CASSLGIRDSHGNTIYF	TGTGCCAGCAGCTTAGGAATCCGGGACAGCCATGGAAACACCATATATTTT
-	TRBV2	-	TRBJ1-1	CGSGGGGTEAFF	TGTGGCTCGGGCGGGGGCGGCACTGAAGCTTTCTTT
-	TRBV10-3	-	TRBJ2-5	CAISSPPGNLQETQYF	TGTGCCATCAGTTCCCCTCCGGGTAATCTGCAAGAGACCCAGTACTTC
few	TRBV21-1	-	TRBJ1-5	CASSKLGYGFGRGQPQHF	TGTGCCAGCAGCAAACTTGGGTACGGGTTCGGACGGGGTCAGCCCCAGCATTTT
-	TRBV5-5	TRBD1	TRBJ1-2	CASSLGDRGAAGYTF	TGTGCCAGCAGCTTGGGTGACAGGGGGGCGGCAGGCTACACCTTC
-	TRBV2	TRBD1	TRBJ2-6	CASSRTDRQLAGANVLTF	TGTGCCAGCAGCCGAACGGACAGGCAGCTGGCTGGGGCCAACGTCCTGACTTTC
-	TRBV14	-	TRBJ1-1	CASSQETDPFFKEALNTEAFF	TGTGCCAGCAGCCAAGAAACGGACCCTTTTTTTAAGGAGGCCCTGAACACTGAAGCTTTCTTT
-	TRBV20-1	-	TRBJ2-5	CSVNLQETQYF	TGCAGTGTGAACCTACAAGAGACCCAGTACTTC
-	TRBV6-6	-	TRBJ1-5	CASTILGQGSDQPQHF	TGTGCCAGCACCATACTCGGCCAGGGGTCAGATCAGCCCCAGCATTTT
-	TRBV27	TRBD1	TRBJ1-2	CASSPGTVWPYGYTF	TGTGCCAGCAGTCCCGGGACAGTTTGGCCCTATGGCTACACCTTC
-	TRBV18	TRBD1	TRBJ1-1	CASSPRQGSDTEAFF	TGTGCCAGCTCACCGAGACAGGGATCGGACACTGAAGCTTTCTTT
-	TRBV5-1	TRBD2	TRBJ2-1	CASSLLAGGPNEQFF	TGCGCCAGCAGCCTGTTAGCGGGAGGGCCCAATGAGCAGTTCTTC
-	TRBV19	TRBD1	TRBJ1-1	CASSSPMGQGAGGAFF	TGTGCCAGTAGTAGCCCAATGGGACAGGGGGCGGGGGGAGCTTTCTTT
-	TRBV18	TRBD1	TRBJ1-4	CASSPGTVINEKLFF	TGTGCCAGCTCACCCGGGACAGTCATTAATGAAAAACTGTTTTTT
-	TRBV5-6	TRBD1	TRBJ2-3	CASSQGQGRDTQYF	TGTGCCAGCAGCCAGGGACAGGGGAGAGATACGCAGTATTTT
-	TRBV19	TRBD2	TRBJ2-5	CASSISSGRYETQYF	TGTGCCAGTAGTATATCTAGCGGGAGGTATGAGACCCAGTACTTC
-	TRBV7-7	TRBD1	TRBJ2-2	CASSLGTALNTGELFF	TGTGCTAGCAGCTTAGGGACAGCCCTGAACACCGGGGAGCTGTTTTTT
-	TRBV6-1	-	TRBJ1-5	CASSESDRTSNQPQHF	TGTGCCAGCAGTGAGTCTGACAGGACTAGCAATCAGCCCCAGCATTTT
-	TRBV4-2	TRBD2	TRBJ2-1	CASSQGLAGGNEQFF	TGTGCCAGCAGCCAGGGACTAGCGGGAGGGAATGAGCAGTTCTTC
-	TRBV25-1	-	TRBJ2-2	CASTYTGELFF	TGTGCCAGCACCTACACCGGGGAGCTGTTTTTT
-	TRBV10-2	-	TRBJ2-7	CASSAPPSYEQYF	TGCGCCAGCAGTGCCCCTCCCTCCTACGAGCAGTACTTC
-	TRBV29-1	-	TRBJ1-1	CSVGHLNTEAFF	TGCAGCGTTGGACACTTGAACACTGAAGCTTTCTTT
-	TRBV5-1	-	TRBJ2-4	CASSFEPLAKNIQYF	TGCGCCAGCAGCTTCGAGCCCCTAGCCAAAAACATTCAGTACTTC
-	TRBV7-2	-	TRBJ2-7	CASSLAGRGYEQYF	TGTGCCAGCAGCTTAGCGGGTAGAGGCTACGAGCAGTACTTC
-	TRBV10-3	-	TRBJ2-3	CAIRSGIQDTQYF	TGTGCCATCAGGTCAGGGATACAAGATACGCAGTATTTT
-	TRBV27	-	TRBJ1-1	CASSFAGNTEAFF	TGTGCCAGCAGTTTCGCCGGGAACACTGAAGCTTTCTTT
-	TRBV6-5	TRBD1	TRBJ1-5	CAIWTGKPQHF	TGTGCGATATGGACAGGTAAGCCCCAGCATTTT
-	TRBV18	-	TRBJ2-5	CASSPRGGEETQYF	TGTGCCAGCTCACCCCGCGGGGGCGAAGAGACCCAGTACTTC
-	TRBV18	TRBD2	TRBJ2-4	CASSPLREKNIQYF	TGTGCCAGCTCACCGTTGCGGGAGAAAAACATTCAGTACTTC
-	TRBV30	TRBD2	TRBJ2-3	CAYSVSGGTDTQYF	TGTGCCTACTCGGTCAGCGGGGGCACAGATACGCAGTATTTT
-	TRBV11-2	TRBD1	TRBJ2-2	CASSYPSDRERTGELFF	TGTGCCAGCAGCTACCCCTCCGACAGGGAACGAACCGGGGAGCTGTTTTTT
-	TRBV30	TRBD1	TRBJ1-5	CAWSGGDRGNQPQHF	TGTGCCTGGAGTGGCGGGGACAGAGGCAATCAGCCCCAGCATTTT
-	TRBV27	-	TRBJ1-5	CASSPLMTLGNQPQHF	TGTGCCAGCAGTCCCTTGATGACATTGGGCAATCAGCCCCAGCATTTT
-	TRBV19	-	TRBJ1-3	CASSGRAANTIYF	TGTGCCAGTAGTGGGCGCGCCGCAAACACCATATATTTT